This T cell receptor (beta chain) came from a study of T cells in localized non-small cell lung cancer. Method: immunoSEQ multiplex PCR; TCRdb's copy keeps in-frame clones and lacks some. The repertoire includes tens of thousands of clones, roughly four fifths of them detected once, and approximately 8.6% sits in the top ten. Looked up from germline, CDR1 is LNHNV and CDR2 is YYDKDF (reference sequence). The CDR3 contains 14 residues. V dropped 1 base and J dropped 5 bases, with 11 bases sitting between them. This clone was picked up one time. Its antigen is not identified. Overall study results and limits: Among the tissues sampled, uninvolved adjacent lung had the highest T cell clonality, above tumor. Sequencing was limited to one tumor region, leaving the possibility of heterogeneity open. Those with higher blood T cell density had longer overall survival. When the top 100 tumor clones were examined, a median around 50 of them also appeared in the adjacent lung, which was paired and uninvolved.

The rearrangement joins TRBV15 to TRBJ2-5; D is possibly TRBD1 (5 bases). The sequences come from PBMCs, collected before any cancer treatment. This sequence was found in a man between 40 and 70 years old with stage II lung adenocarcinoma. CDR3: CATSRGRVRETQYF. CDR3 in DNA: TGTGCCACCAGCAGAGGCAGGGTTAGGGAGACCCAGTACTTC.